One sample yielded the 27 T cell receptor beta chains listed below, sequenced in a study of T cells in women clearing cervical HPV infection. Data came from immunoSEQ multiplex PCR; TCRdb stores just in-frame clones and leaves some out. The sample's table shows some 23,000 clones. Sequencing input: blood buffy coat. The source of these receptors is a woman between 18 and 70 years old with a cervical HPV16 infection that either progressed to CIN3+ or cleared (not recorded which).

Worth noting for this clone: The read comes to an end 3 residues before the CDR3 does, leaving the germline J gene to fill in the end. The chain couples TRBV19 to TRBJ1-5; possible D gene TRBD1, 5 bases. Between the trimmed V and J ends, which lost 2 bases and 3 bases, there was a span of 11 bases. CDR3 size: 15 residues. Per germline, CDR1 LNHDA and CDR2 SQIVND (reference sequence). The part of the CDR3 DNA that was read is TGTGCCAGTAGTATAACCCAGGGAACCAATCAGCCC. This sequence encodes CASSITQGTNQP. From start to end, the CDR3 is CASSITQGTNQPQHF.

CDR3 DNA, as far as it was read: TGCAGTGCTAGAGCGGCGGGCCGGAGTTTCGAGACC. Its translation: CSARAAGRSFET. The CDR3 reads in full as CSARAAGRSFETQYF. The chain uses TRBV20-1 and TRBJ2-5; a possible D gene is TRBD2 (5 bases). The read ends 3 residues shy of where the CDR3 ends; the end is completed using the germline J gene. CDR1 DFQATT and CDR2 SNEGSKA come from the germline V gene (reference sequence). The CDR3 totals 15 residues. Trimming pared 1 base from V and 5 bases from J, leaving 17 bases between.

With regard to this clone: The CDR3 end is not reached by the read, which stops 3 residues before it; the germline J gene fills it in. The chain combines TRBV5-1 with TRBJ1-2; D gene unclear. The germline gives CDR1 SGHRS, CDR2 YFSETQ. CDR3 size: 12 residues. The sequenced CDR3 bases are TGCGCCAGCAGCTTGCGATCTACGGGC. This encodes CASSLRSTG. The CDR3 in full is CASSLRSTGYTF.

For this clone: Read data end 3 residues before the CDR3 end; the end is taken from the germline J gene. The V call is TRBV2, the J call TRBJ2-5; 10 positions match TRBD2. This CDR3 is 17 amino acids long. V trimming: 6 bases; J trimming: 4 bases; junction bases outside the gene matches: 14. The germline CDR1 and CDR2 sequences are SNHLY and FYNNEI. The CDR3 here is CASREGTLAGVGETQYF. The DNA read from the CDR3 is TGTGCCAGCAGAGAGGGAACCCTAGCGGGAGTGGGAGAGACC.

Note on this clone: The read terminates 3 residues ahead of where the CDR3 ends, so the germline J gene completes it. V gene TRBV7-9 combines with J gene TRBJ2-7; 9 bases match TRBD2. The germline gives CDR1 SEHNR, CDR2 FQNEAQ (reference sequence). The CDR3 consists of 14 residues. V lost 6 bases and J lost 4; bases outside the gene matches: 7. CDR3 amino acids: CASSRSGGRYEQYF. The CDR3 bases that were read are TGTGCCAGCAGTAGAAGCGGGGGGCGATACGAG.

Frequency places this clone as medium-sized. The read gets to within 3 residues of the CDR3 end, and the germline J gene fills in the rest. This chain links TRBV29-1 with TRBJ2-2, with 7 positions matching TRBD1. V lost 7 bases to trimming and J lost 10 bases; unmatched junction nucleotides: 21. Germline CDR1 and CDR2: SQVTM and ANQGSEA. The CDR3 consists of 16 residues. The sequenced CDR3 bases are TGCAGCGCCCAAGGATGGGCAGGGGGACGCCGGGAGGAG. Translating gives CSAQGWAGGRREE. The whole CDR3 region reads CSAQGWAGGRREELFF.

For this clone: Read data end 3 residues before the CDR3 end; the end is taken from the germline J gene. This chain joins TRBV7-3 and TRBJ1-1; D perhaps matches TRBD1 (6 bases). The V gene's germline CDR1 is SGHTA and CDR2 FQGTGA. The CDR3 contains 16 residues. The V and J ends lost 4 bases and 1 base respectively, with 16 bases between them. The CDR3 protein is CASSSLRGYSNTEAFF. CDR3 DNA (partial): TGTGCCAGCAGCTCTTTAAGGGGGTATTCGAACACTGAA.

On this clone: From the germline J gene comes the end of the CDR3, since the read stops 3 residues before it. V usage is TRBV11-3 and J usage is TRBJ1-2; no clear D gene. V dropped 5 bases and J dropped 0 bases, with 7 bases sitting between them. The germline gives CDR1 SGHNT, CDR2 YENEEA. This CDR3 is built from 13 residues. CDR3 amino acids: CASSPSANYGYTF. Partial CDR3 DNA: TGTGCCAGCAGCCCTAGTGCTAACTATGGC.

Of note for this clone: The CDR3 goes on 3 residues after the read ends, and that part is filled in from the germline J gene. The rearrangement uses TRBV5-4 and TRBJ1-5, with unresolved D. The germline gives CDR1 SGHNT, CDR2 YYREEE (reference sequence). The V gene lost 5 bases and the J gene lost 0 bases, with 12 bases spanning the gap. The CDR3 sequence is 15 residues long. Incomplete CDR3 DNA: TGTGCCAGCAGGCCCACACCTGATAGCAATCAGCCC. Encoded protein: CASRPTPDSNQP. The CDR3 reads in full as CASRPTPDSNQPQHF. Full variable domain (rest looked up from reference TRBV5-4 and TRBJ1-5): ETGVTQSPTHLIKTRGQQVTLRCSSQSGHNTVSWYQQALGQGPQFIFQYYREEENGRGNFPPRFSGLQFPNYSSELNVNALELDDSALYLCASRPTPDSNQPQHFGDGTRLSIL.

On this clone: Coverage ceases 3 residues before the CDR3 finishes, and the germline J gene fills in the end. The chain employs TRBV20-1 and TRBJ1-1, with 8 bases fitting TRBD1. Germline V lookup: CDR1 DFQATT, CDR2 SNEGSKA (reference sequence). V gave up 6 bases and J gave up 5 bases; unmatched junction bases: 17. The CDR3 loop spans 16 amino acids. The covered CDR3 bases are TGCAGTGCCAAGTCAACCGGACAGGGAAGTGGTACTGAA. It codes for CSAKSTGQGSGTE. The full-length CDR3 reads as CSAKSTGQGSGTEAFF.

As to this clone: Coverage ceases 3 residues before the CDR3 finishes, and the germline J gene fills in the end. This rearrangement joins TRBV5-1 to TRBJ2-2; weak D call: TRBD2 (5 bases). The CDR3 contains 15 residues. Germline CDR1 SGHRS, CDR2 YFSETQ. V was shortened by 4 bases and J by 5 bases, with 15 bases between the two germline ends. The part of the CDR3 DNA that was read is TGCGCCAGCAGCGAGGACTTCAGTGGGACCGGGGAG. It codes for CASSEDFSGTGE. The full CDR3 reads CASSEDFSGTGELFF.

On this clone: The sequenced fragment ends 3 residues before the CDR3 boundary, so the rest is inferred from the germline J gene. The chain has TRBV30 and TRBJ1-6, with TRBD1 matching over 7 bases. V was pared by 3 bases and J by 9 bases, with 11 bases of the junction left unmatched. Germline CDR1 is GTSNPN and CDR2 is SVGIG (reference sequence). The CDR3 consists of 15 residues. Incomplete CDR3 DNA: TGTGCCTGGAGACCGGACAGGCCATATGGTTCACCC. It is translated as CAWRPDRPYGSP. The entire CDR3 sequence reads CAWRPDRPYGSPLHF.

CDR3 DNA, as far as it was read: TGCGCCAGCTTTCTTCGGCCCGCGACAGCCCTAAAGGCCTATGGC. It codes for CASFLRPATALKAYG. The whole CDR3 region reads CASFLRPATALKAYGYTF. The V call is TRBV5-1, the J call TRBJ1-2; weak D call: TRBD1 (5 bases). The sequence runs out 3 residues before the end of the CDR3; the remainder is reconstructed from the germline J gene. V was trimmed by 7 bases and J by 4 bases, leaving 29 bases between them. Germline lookup yields CDR1 SGHRS and CDR2 YFSETQ. The length of the CDR3 is 18 residues. Using reference TRBV5-1 and TRBJ1-2 for the parts outside the CDR3, the full variable domain is KAGVTQTPRYLIKTRGQQVTLSCSPISGHRSVSWYQQTPGQGLQFLFEYFSETQRNKGNFPGRFSGRQFSNSRSEMNVSTLELGDSALYLCASFLRPATALKAYGYTFGSGTRLTVV.

Concerning this clone: The CDR3 end falls 3 residues outside the read, so it is completed with the germline J gene. The rearrangement uses TRBV9 and TRBJ2-3, with TRBD2 as a possible D gene (7 bases). V was shortened by 6 bases and J by 1 base, with 18 bases between the two germline ends. This CDR3 is built from 16 residues. Germline V gene data show CDR1 as SGDLS and CDR2 as YYNGEE. CDR3 amino acids: CASTLEGGSGTDTQYF. CDR3 DNA (partial): TGTGCCAGCACCCTAGAGGGGGGGAGCGGCACAGATACG. The entire variable domain, with the rest obtained from reference TRBV9 and TRBJ2-3, is as follows: DSGVTQTPKHLITATGQRVTLRCSPRSGDLSVYWYQQSLDQGLQFLIQYYNGEERAKGNILERFSAQQFPDLHSELNLSSLELGDSALYFCASTLEGGSGTDTQYFGPGTRLTVL.

As regards this clone: The read falls 3 residues short of the CDR3 end, and the missing part is taken from the germline J gene. The chain employs TRBV4-2 and TRBJ2-3; TRBD1 agrees at 8 bases. CDR3 size: 20 residues. In germline, CDR1 is LGHNA, CDR2 YNFKEQ. The V and J ends lost 4 bases and 2 bases, in that order; junction bases with no gene match: 20. The sequenced CDR3 bases are TGTGCCAGCAGCCTACTTAGGGGCCGCCGGGACAGGAAGGACACAGATACG. Protein sequence: CASSLLRGRRDRKDTDT. The entire CDR3 is CASSLLRGRRDRKDTDTQYF.

A remark on this clone: The read is 3 residues too short to cover the CDR3 end, so that end is filled in from the germline J gene. This sequence joins TRBV5-1 and TRBJ2-3; TRBD1 might be the D (5 bases). Germline loops: CDR1 SGHRS, CDR2 YFSETQ. The CDR3 is made up of 14 amino acids. Between the trimmed V and J ends, which lost 3 bases and 3 bases, there was a span of 11 bases. Incomplete CDR3 DNA: TGCGCCAGCAGCTCCGGTCGACAGACAGATACG. Translating it yields CASSSGRQTDT. From start to end, the CDR3 is CASSSGRQTDTQYF.

Remarks on this clone: Read sequence stops 3 residues before the CDR3 end, and the germline J gene provides the missing end. The chain carries TRBV20-1 and TRBJ2-5, with D perhaps matching TRBD1 (5 bases). The germline CDR1 and CDR2 sequences are DFQATT and SNEGSKA (reference sequence). V was clipped by 6 bases and J by 0 bases, with 17 bases between them. The length of the CDR3 is 15 residues. The CDR3 region is CSAERPGRYQETQYF. Partial CDR3 DNA: TGCAGTGCAGAAAGGCCAGGGCGATACCAAGAGACC.

With regard to this clone: The read terminates 3 residues ahead of where the CDR3 ends, so the germline J gene completes it. The chain couples TRBV7-9 to TRBJ2-7, with 7 bases identical to TRBD1. The CDR3 sequence is 12 residues long. Germline V gene sequence: CDR1 SEHNR, CDR2 FQNEAQ (reference sequence). V lost 2 bases, J lost 6 bases, and 1 base stayed unmatched. The CDR3 DNA, read in part, is TGTGCCAGCAGCTTAACAGGGGCCGAG. This translates into CASSLTGAE. The whole CDR3 sequence is CASSLTGAEQYF.

Concerning this clone: The read finishes 3 residues shy of the CDR3 end, and the germline J gene is used to complete it. The chain carries TRBV2 and TRBJ2-1; D is tentatively TRBD1 or TRBD2 (9 bases each). Trimming removed 6 bases at V and 8 bases at J, with 29 bases between. This CDR3 has 18 residues. In germline, CDR1 is SNHLY, CDR2 FYNNEI. The part of the CDR3 DNA that was read is TGTGCCAGCAGACTGGACAGGGGTGGCGGGAGGGCCCTCGATGAG. It encodes CASRLDRGGGRALDE. The CDR3 as a whole reads CASRLDRGGGRALDEQFF.

With respect to this clone: Sequencing ends 3 residues short of the CDR3 end; the germline J gene provides the rest. The V gene is TRBV6-2 or TRBV6-3, the J gene TRBJ2-3; 10 nucleotides agree with TRBD2. Germline trimming cut 8 bases from V and 3 bases from J; bases unmatched to any gene: 11. Germline V gene data show CDR1 as MNHEY and CDR2 as SVGEGT. CDR3 length: 16 residues. CDR3 DNA (partial): TGTGCCAGCCTTACCTGGGGTAGCGGGGGGACAGATACG. This encodes CASLTWGSGGTDT. The whole CDR3 protein reads CASLTWGSGGTDTQYF.

Note on this clone: The read comes to an end 3 residues before the CDR3 does, leaving the germline J gene to fill in the end. This sequence joins TRBV11-3 and TRBJ1-5, with unresolved D. The length of the CDR3 is 13 residues. With 5 bases removed from V and 6 bases from J, the gap between germline ends came to 11 bases. CDR1 is SGHNT and CDR2 is YENEEA in the germline V gene. The CDR3 spells CASSISGGQPQHF. CDR3 bases read: TGTGCCAGCAGCATCTCAGGAGGTCAGCCC.

The part of the CDR3 DNA that was read is TGTGCCAGCGAAAACCTCCCAGTGGACAGGGGAGGTGGC. This translates into CASENLPVDRGGG. The full-length CDR3 reads as CASENLPVDRGGGYTF. The J gene is TRBJ1-2, the V gene TRBV7-8; TRBD1 aligns across 9 bases. Read sequence stops 3 residues before the CDR3 end, and the germline J gene provides the missing end. This CDR3 comprises 16 residues. The ends lost 8 bases at V and 7 bases at J; junction bases unmatched: 17. Germline loops: CDR1 SGHVS, CDR2 FQNEAQ.

Regarding this clone: The CDR3 end falls 3 residues outside the read, so it is completed with the germline J gene. The rearrangement uses TRBV2 and TRBJ2-3; TRBD2 matches 9 bases. V trimming: 7 bases; J trimming: 1 base; junction bases outside the gene matches: 12. The length of the CDR3 is 17 residues. In germline, CDR1 is SNHLY, CDR2 FYNNEI. The CDR3 protein is CASKSVAGGPGTDTQYF. The CDR3 DNA, read in part, is TGTGCCAGCAAAAGCGTTGCGGGGGGGCCTGGCACAGATACG.

About this clone: Coverage ceases 3 residues before the CDR3 finishes, and the germline J gene fills in the end. The J gene is TRBJ2-1, the V gene TRBV20-1, with 10 bases aligning to TRBD2. Trimming at V came to 5 bases and at J to 8 bases, leaving 18 bases not matched to a gene. Per germline, CDR1 DFQATT and CDR2 SNEGSKA (reference sequence). The CDR3 is made up of 17 amino acids. CDR3 residues: CSAQGEQRGGLSHEQFF. The sequenced part of the CDR3 DNA is TGCAGTGCTCAGGGGGAACAGCGGGGGGGCCTGTCCCATGAG.

With respect to this clone: The sequence runs out 3 residues before the end of the CDR3; the remainder is reconstructed from the germline J gene. This chain joins TRBV29-1 and TRBJ1-2; 12 positions agree with TRBD1. The CDR3 runs to 15 residues. With 5 bases clipped from V and 7 bases from J, the junction kept 11 bases outside the gene matches. Per germline, CDR1 SQVTM and CDR2 ANQGSEA. This chain's CDR3 is CSVSPWGQGAGGYTF. Partial CDR3 DNA: TGCAGCGTTTCTCCGTGGGGACAGGGGGCGGGTGGC.

In the case of this clone: Sequencing ends 3 residues short of the CDR3 end; the germline J gene provides the rest. The chain links TRBV5-1 to TRBJ1-2, with 7 bases matching TRBD1. Germline V gene data show CDR1 as SGHRS and CDR2 as YFSETQ. This CDR3 comprises 14 residues. The CDR3 spells CASSLGTGERGYTF. The sequenced part of the CDR3 DNA is TGCGCCAGCAGCTTGGGAACAGGGGAGAGGGGC.

Points on this clone: The CDR3 end falls 3 residues outside the read, so it is completed with the germline J gene. V usage is TRBV19 and J usage is TRBJ1-6; D may be TRBD1 (6 bases). Trimming pared 2 bases from V and 9 bases from J, leaving 11 bases between. The CDR3 is made up of 14 amino acids. CDR1 is LNHDA and CDR2 is SQIVND in the germline V gene (reference sequence). CDR3 residues: CASSISRGPSPLHF. The CDR3 bases that were read are TGTGCCAGTAGTATATCCAGGGGTCCTTCACCC.